This TCR beta chain was identified in a study of T cell responses to AZD1222 COVID-19 vaccine. Study-wide points: CD4 TCRs covered the whole spike, strongest at regions 160-218 and 743-854. Reportedly, close to half of spike-specific TCRs are directed against unmutated variant regions. Possibly, clonal diversity was underestimated; donors were largely white British and included more females.

Pooling covered second doses at about 4 or about 12 weeks. With respect to this clone: The antigen is not known.

Libraries were prepared by immunoSEQ multiplex PCR; TCRdb keeps only in-frame clonotypes and omits some of them. The repertoire consists of some 140,000 clones, with approximately 90% occurring once and the leading ten covering roughly a tenth. The CDR3 contains 13 residues. The V gene's germline CDR1 is KGHSH and CDR2 LQKENI. The junction had 6 bases not matched to a gene; V was cut back by 4 bases and J by 6 bases. This sequence joins TRBV18 and TRBJ2-7; 7 nucleotides align to TRBD1. The source is an adult who received the AZD1222 COVID-19 vaccine. The sequencing used peripheral blood, collected 28 days after the second AZD1222 dose. The CDR3 reads CASSLTGSGEQYF. DNA for the CDR3: TGTGCCAGCTCACTGACAGGGTCGGGCGAGCAGTACTTC. Based on the CDR3 plus reference TRBV18 and TRBJ2-7, the full variable domain is NAGVMQNPRHLVRRRGQEARLRCSPMKGHSHVYWYRQLPEEGLKFMVYLQKENIIDESGMPKERFSAEFPKEGPSILRIQQVVRGDSAAYFCASSLTGSGEQYFGPGTRLTVT.